The sequence of this TCR beta chain was determined in a study of OX40 agonist ivuxolimab in advanced cancers. Background for the entire study: Ivuxolimab was an agonistic, fully human IgG2 monoclonal antibody directed against OX40 (CD134), a costimulatory receptor. Of the 50 to 55 dose-escalation patients, hepatocellular carcinoma was present in around 19, melanoma in roughly 15, renal cell carcinoma in 9 and head and neck cancer in 9. Intravenous ivuxolimab was administered to patients every 2 weeks at six dose levels: 0.01, 0.1, 0.3, 1.5, 3 and 10 mg/kg. A male proportion of about 79% and a mean age of approximately 62 years, ranging from roughly 23 to 80, were recorded for the dose-escalation cohort. Peripheral TCRbeta sequencing was intended to test whether TCR sequence diversity was altered and clonal T-cell expansion was caused by ivuxolimab. Partial responses were achieved by three dose-escalation patients, of whom one had hepatocellular carcinoma and two had cutaneous melanoma. The paper describes the monotherapy dose-escalation part (N of about 52 patients) of the phase I trial of ivuxolimab. Patients were allowed to have had prior anti-PD-1, anti-PD-L1 or anti-CTLA-4 therapy, and 40% of the dose-escalation patients had previously received checkpoint inhibitors.

Patients with autoimmune disease history or receiving systemic immunosuppression were excluded from the trial. Peripheral blood for TCR sequencing was drawn from every dose cohort at baseline, at cycle 4 day 1 and at cycle 7 day 1. Samples came from an open-label, multicenter, first-in-human phase I dose-escalation trial of ivuxolimab. Adults with locally advanced or metastatic head and neck squamous cell, hepatocellular, melanoma or renal cell carcinoma were enrolled in the trial. Before TCR sequencing, CD4+ and CD8+ T cells were separately sorted from peripheral blood. CDR1 and CDR2 are read off the germline V gene as SNHLY and FYNNEI. Deletion took 4 bases off V and 0 bases off J, with a span of 8 bases between the germline ends. The CDR3 measures 14 amino acids from cysteine to phenylalanine. Here the CDR3 DNA is all that survives: 42 bases in frame from base 1. Notes on this clone: This clone's antigen is unknown. No base qualities exist here, and no much larger clone lies one base off it.

To sequence the TCRbeta CDR3 region, genomic DNA was isolated from the sorted cells. The immunoSEQ Assay was used for sequencing of TCRbeta CDR3 regions. Held by TCRdb, this immuneACCESS table contains in-frame sequences only and omits some clones. Under half of the omission traces to an unresolved V gene where checked; the cause of the rest is unknown. The sample records about 21,000 clones, 80% to 90% of which are singletons. The ten largest make up approximately 15% of the sample. The investigation overall reported the following: After ivuxolimab, CD8+ T cells had more expanded clones than CD4+ T cells on average. Clonal expansion of both CD4+ and CD8+ blood T cells was observed from baseline to week 6 at doses 0.1 to 3.0 mg/kg. Low levels of normalized T-cell clonal expansion were also seen in some patients who did not respond. In partial responders in the 0.1-3.0 mg/kg groups, normalized peripheral clonal expansion was found to be among the lowest, especially among CD8+ T cells. Which antigens the clonally expanded peripheral T cells were specific for was not determined.

This TCR was sampled from an adult with an advanced solid tumor such as melanoma, head and neck, liver or kidney cancer. Here the chain combines TRBV2 and TRBJ2-3; the D gene assignment is ambiguous. This material consisted of CD4+ or CD8+ T cells sorted from blood, taken in a trial of the OX40 agonist ivuxolimab. The DNA sequence reads TGTGCCAGCAGTGTTACTGACAGCACAGATACGCAGTATTTT. It codes for CASSVTDSTDTQYF. Joined to the reference TRBV2 and TRBJ2-3 proteins, this CDR3 gives the full variable domain: EPEVTQTPSHQVTQMGQEVILRCVPISNHLYFYWYRQILGQKVEFLVSFYNNEISEKSEIFDDQFSVERPDGSNFTLKIRSTKLEDSAMYFCASSVTDSTDTQYFGPGTRLTVL.